A single sample is the source of the 21 T cell receptor beta chains below, sequenced in a study of blood T cell repertoires in COVID-19. Generated by immunoSEQ multiplex PCR, the TCRdb table keeps only in-frame clones and is missing some. The data show about 82,000 clones, with around 83% seen just once and about 18% held by the top ten. Input material: peripheral blood. The receptors come from a woman in her fifties or sixties with acute or convalescent COVID-19.

The rearrangement uses TRBV13 and TRBJ1-1, with 10 bases aligning to TRBD1. CDR3 length equals 17 residues. V trimming: 5 bases; J trimming: 3 bases; junction bases outside the gene matches: 12. Per the germline V gene, CDR1 is PRHDT and CDR2 is FYEKMQ (reference sequence). The CDR3 DNA follows: TGTGCCAGCAGCACTGACAGGGGGCGAACCAGGGACACTGAAGCTTTCTTT. Its translation is CASSTDRGRTRDTEAFF.

The CDR3, as DNA: TGTGCCAGCAGCTACGCAGGGGGCGACACCGCGCGATCCAGTGGCTACACCTTC. It codes for CASSYAGGDTARSSGYTF. This sequence joins TRBV5-8 and TRBJ1-2; 8 positions agree with TRBD1. The junction had 20 bases not matched to a gene; V was cut back by 3 bases and J by 7 bases. Germline CDR1 SGHTS, CDR2 YDEGEE. CDR3 size: 18 residues.

A note on this clone: Within the sample, other DNA sequences also encode this same CDR3. The chain carries TRBV19 and TRBJ1-5; no definite D call. The CDR3 extends over 14 amino acids. From germline, CDR1 is LNHDA and CDR2 SQIVND (reference sequence). The germline V and J ends were trimmed by 3 bases and 4 bases, with 10 bases remaining between them. In nucleotides, the CDR3 is TGTGCCAGTAGTATTCGGGGAGGGAATCAGCCCCAGCATTTT. It specifies CASSIRGGNQPQHF.

The V and J genes are TRBV5-6 and TRBJ1-2; D unclear. The CDR3 spans 17 residues. The V end was cut by 4 bases, the J end by 4 bases, with 23 bases between. CDR1 SGHDT and CDR2 YYEEEE come from the germline V gene. The CDR3 DNA is TGTGCCAGCAGCGTTCCGGCCTTAACCTCAGGAGGCTATGGCTACACCTTC. It yields the protein CASSVPALTSGGYGYTF.

The chain uses TRBV19 and TRBJ1-5, with TRBD1 as a possible D gene (6 bases). CDR1 and CDR2 (germline): LNHDA, SQIVND (reference sequence). V shed 1 base and J shed 9 bases, with 13 bases lying between them. The CDR3 extends over 14 amino acids. The CDR3 sequence: CASSIADRPWPQHF. For the CDR3, the DNA is TGTGCCAGTAGTATAGCCGACAGGCCTTGGCCCCAGCATTTT.

CDR3 sequence (DNA): TGTGCCAGCAGCACACAGGGTGGGGGCACCGGGGAGCTGTTTTTT. Its translation: CASSTQGGGTGELFF. The chain couples TRBV11-2 to TRBJ2-2; TRBD1 might be the D (6 bases). V lost 5 bases and J lost 4, with 14 bases in between. Germline assignment: CDR1 SGHAT and CDR2 FQNNGV. The CDR3 extends over 15 amino acids.

V and J are TRBV3-1 (or the pseudogene TRBV3-2) and TRBJ2-2, with 9 positions matching TRBD2. J gave up 7 bases and V 7 bases, and 10 bases lay outside the gene matches. The CDR3 covers 15 residues. Germline V lookup: CDR1 LGHDT, CDR2 YNNKEL (reference sequence). Here the CDR3 reads CASNQTSGGVGELFF. CDR3 sequence (DNA): TGTGCCAGCAACCAGACTAGCGGCGGTGTCGGGGAGCTGTTTTTT.

The chain carries TRBV7-8 and TRBJ1-5; possibly TRBD1 for D (5 bases). CDR3 size: 15 residues. Germline CDR1 is SGHVS and CDR2 is FQNEAQ. Trimming cost V 5 bases and J 0 bases, with 11 bases left between them. This CDR3 is CASSIRGFSNQPQHF. The CDR3 coding sequence is TGTGCCAGCAGCATTCGGGGGTTTAGCAATCAGCCCCAGCATTTT.

CDR3: CASSNSGEGYTF. The CDR3 bases are TGTGCCAGCAGCAACTCAGGGGAAGGCTACACCTTC. The rearrangement joins TRBV6-4 to TRBJ1-2, with D possibly matching TRBD1 (6 bases). This CDR3 has 12 amino acids. Germline V CDR1 and CDR2: MRHNA, SNTAGT. The ends were cut back, 6 bases at V and 8 bases at J, with 13 bases in the middle.

The chain uses TRBV2 and TRBJ1-5; 7 bases map to TRBD1. CDR1 is SNHLY, CDR2 FYNNEI, per germline. The length of the CDR3 is 13 residues. Unmatched junction bases numbered 4, after V lost 7 bases and J lost 4 bases. The CDR3 is CASIGTENQPQHF. CDR3 nucleotides: TGTGCCAGCATTGGGACAGAAAATCAGCCCCAGCATTTT.

The chain uses TRBV30 and TRBJ1-3; maybe TRBD1 (6 bases). CDR3 length: 14 residues. V was trimmed by 1 base and J by 2 bases, leaving 9 bases between them. CDR1 and CDR2 from the germline V gene are GTSNPN and SVGIG (reference sequence). The CDR3 DNA sequence: TGTGCCTGGAGTGGAACAGGGACTGGAAACACCATATATTTT. It yields the protein CAWSGTGTGNTIYF.

This chain joins TRBV6-1 and TRBJ1-1; D is undetermined. CDR3 length equals 14 residues. CDR1 is MNHNS and CDR2 is SASEGT in the germline V gene. V dropped 0 bases and J dropped 6 bases, with 11 bases sitting between them. CDR3 residues: CASSEAPGKPEAFF. The CDR3 DNA follows: TGTGCCAGCAGTGAAGCTCCGGGGAAGCCTGAAGCTTTCTTT.

V is TRBV7-9 and J is TRBJ2-3; TRBD1 is a possible D gene (6 bases). The CDR3 extends over 16 amino acids. Trimming cost V 10 bases and J 1 base, with 21 bases left between them. Per germline, CDR1 SEHNR and CDR2 FQNEAQ (reference sequence). The CDR3 loop reads CATDEGVAKGTDTQYF. The CDR3 coding sequence is TGTGCCACCGACGAGGGGGTCGCGAAGGGCACAGATACGCAGTATTTT. Complete variable domain (other parts from reference TRBV7-9 and TRBJ2-3): DTGVSQNPRHKITKRGQNVTFRCDPISEHNRLYWYRQTLGQGPEFLTYFQNEAQLEKSRLLSDRFSAERPKGSFSTLEIQRTEQGDSAMYLCATDEGVAKGTDTQYFGPGTRLTVL.

This clone was seen only once. The chain has TRBV11-1 and TRBJ2-1; tentatively, D is TRBD1 (6 bases). Germline CDR1 and CDR2: SGHAT and FQDESV (reference sequence). V lost 8 bases and J lost 0, with 14 bases in between. The CDR3 totals 15 residues. CDR3 DNA: TGTGCCAGCTCAAGACAGGACCTCTCCTACAATGAGCAGTTCTTC. This encodes CASSRQDLSYNEQFF.

This clone has a count of ten or more. V is TRBV6-5 and J is TRBJ1-1, with D unclear. V lost 7 bases to trimming and J lost 9 bases, with 15 bases between them. This CDR3 spans 12 amino acids. CDR1 and CDR2 from the germline V gene are MNHEY and SVGAGI. CDR3 residues: CASTLPPAQAFF. CDR3 nucleotides: TGTGCCAGCACCTTGCCCCCCGCGCAAGCTTTCTTT.

The rearrangement uses TRBV7-9 and TRBJ1-1, with 11 bases identical to TRBD1. CDR1 is SEHNR, CDR2 FQNEAQ, per germline (reference sequence). The CDR3 extends over 16 amino acids. The V gene end was trimmed by 1 base and the J gene end by 4 bases; junction bases not matched to a gene: 5. The CDR3 nucleotides read TGTGCCAGCAGCTTAGACTGGGACAGGGGGTTCACTGAAGCTTTCTTT. It translates to CASSLDWDRGFTEAFF.

This clone was observed a handful of times. This chain links TRBV6-2 or TRBV6-3 with TRBJ1-1; D is perhaps TRBD1 (6 bases). Germline values: CDR1 MNHEY, CDR2 SVGEGT. The CDR3 length is 16 residues. The V end lost 5 bases, the J end lost 1 base, and 17 bases lay between the germline ends. CDR3 DNA: TGTGCCAGCAGTCCCAACACCCTGACAGGGAACACTGAAGCTTTCTTT. It specifies CASSPNTLTGNTEAFF.

This chain connects TRBV7-3 to TRBJ2-3; 13 positions match TRBD2. The trim removed 5 bases at V and 7 bases at J, leaving 6 bases unmatched. The CDR3 length is 15 residues. The germline V gene encodes CDR1 SGHTA and CDR2 FQGTGA. In DNA, the CDR3 is TGTGCCAGCAGCCCACTAGCGGGGGGGCCGAATACGCAGTATTTT. It encodes CASSPLAGGPNTQYF.

This chain connects TRBV6-1 to TRBJ1-4; TRBD1 matches at 11 bases. Germline V gene lookup returns CDR1 MNHNS and CDR2 SASEGT. Trimming took 2 bases from V and 3 from J; bases not matched to a gene: 8. The CDR3 length is 18 residues. The CDR3 DNA sequence: TGTGCCAGCAGTGAAACGGTTTTGGGACAGGGGGCTAATGAAAAACTGTTTTTT. Translated, it gives CASSETVLGQGANEKLFF.

The chain recombines TRBV2 with TRBJ2-2; D is undetermined. The CDR3 extends over 11 amino acids. The V end lost 6 bases, the J end lost 8 bases, and 7 bases lay between the germline ends. Germline values: CDR1 SNHLY, CDR2 FYNNEI. This CDR3 reads CASSTWGELFF. Here the CDR3 DNA reads TGTGCCAGCAGCACATGGGGGGAGCTGTTTTTT.

A few counts support this clone. This chain links TRBV30 with TRBJ1-2, with 7 bases aligning to TRBD1. The CDR3 contains 12 residues. V gave up 6 bases and J gave up 5 bases; unmatched junction bases: 6. CDR1 GTSNPN and CDR2 SVGIG come from the germline V gene (reference sequence). The DNA of the CDR3 is TGTGCCTGTTCCAGGGGGGAGTATGGCTACACCTTC. This codes for CACSRGEYGYTF.